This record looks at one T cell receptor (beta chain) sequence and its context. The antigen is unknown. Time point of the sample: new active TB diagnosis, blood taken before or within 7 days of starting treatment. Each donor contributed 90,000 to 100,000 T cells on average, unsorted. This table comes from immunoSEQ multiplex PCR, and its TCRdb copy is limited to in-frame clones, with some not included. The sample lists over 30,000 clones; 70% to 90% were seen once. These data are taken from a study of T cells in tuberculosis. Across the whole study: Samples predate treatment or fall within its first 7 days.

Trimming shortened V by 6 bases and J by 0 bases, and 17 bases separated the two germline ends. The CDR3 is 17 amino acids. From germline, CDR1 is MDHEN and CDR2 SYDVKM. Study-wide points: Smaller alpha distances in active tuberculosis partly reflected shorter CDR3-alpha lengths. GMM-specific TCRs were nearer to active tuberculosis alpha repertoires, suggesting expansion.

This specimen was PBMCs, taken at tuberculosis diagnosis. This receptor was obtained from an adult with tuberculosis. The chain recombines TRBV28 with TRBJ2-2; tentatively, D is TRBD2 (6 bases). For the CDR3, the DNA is TGTGCCAGCAGCTTACGCCTGGGACTGACGAACACCGGGGAGCTGTTTTTT. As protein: CASSLRLGLTNTGELFF. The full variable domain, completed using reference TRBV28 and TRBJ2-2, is DVKVTQSSRYLVKRTGEKVFLECVQDMDHENMFWYRQDPGLGLRLIYFSYDVKMKEKGDIPEGYSVSREKKERFSLILESASTNQTSMYLCASSLRLGLTNTGELFFGEGSRLTVL.